Presented here are 8 T cell receptor beta chains from one specimen sequenced in a study of T cell responses to AZD1222 COVID-19 vaccine. The data were produced by immunoSEQ multiplex PCR, yet TCRdb's version contains in-frame clones alone and is incomplete. The sample yields just over 80,000 clones, 75% to 90% seen once. The source material was peripheral blood, sampled on day 0 of AZD1222 vaccination. The receptor source for this set is an adult in good health.

The J gene is TRBJ2-7, the V gene TRBV6-5; possible D gene TRBD2, 6 bases. Germline V gene data show CDR1 as MNHEY and CDR2 as SVGAGI. Trimming took 6 bases from V and 2 from J, leaving 14 bases between them. The CDR3 extends over 14 amino acids. The CDR3 loop reads CASRSRGGTYEQYF. The CDR3 nucleotides read TGTGCCAGCAGGTCCCGGGGCGGGACCTACGAGCAGTACTTC.

In this sample, this clone turned up once. Here the CDR3 DNA reads TGTGCCAGCAGTTTGGCGACAGGGGAAAAACTGTTTTTT. Its translation is CASSLATGEKLFF. J is TRBJ1-4 and V is TRBV27, with 7 bases matching TRBD1. The J segment lost 8 bases and the V segment lost 3 bases, leaving 3 bases of the junction unmatched. CDR1 and CDR2 (germline): MNHEY, SMNVEV (reference sequence). The CDR3 contains 13 residues.

This clone was detected once. The rearrangement joins TRBV6-5 to TRBJ1-4, with 8 positions matching TRBD1. The CDR3 loop spans 14 amino acids. With 8 bases clipped from V and 3 bases from J, the junction kept 5 bases outside the gene matches. Germline CDR1 is MNHEY and CDR2 is SVGAGI. In DNA, the CDR3 is TGTGCCAGCCGCGAACAGGGGGCTAATGAAAAACTGTTTTTT. Protein: CASREQGANEKLFF.

The chain recombines TRBV27 with TRBJ2-3, with TRBD2 identical over 7 bases. CDR1 and CDR2 (germline): MNHEY, SMNVEV (reference sequence). V was pared by 3 bases and J by 2 bases, with 5 bases of the junction left unmatched. The CDR3 covers 15 residues. CDR3 loop: CASSFLGLNTDTQYF. In DNA form, the CDR3 reads TGTGCCAGCAGTTTCCTGGGACTAAACACAGATACGCAGTATTTT.

The V call is TRBV6-5, the J call TRBJ1-1, with 9 bases that match TRBD1. Per germline, CDR1 MNHEY and CDR2 SVGAGI. V gave up 4 bases and J gave up 1 base; unmatched junction bases: 4. The CDR3 is made up of 15 amino acids. The CDR3 DNA sequence: TGTGCCAGCAGTTCCCCGGGACAGGGGAACACTGAAGCTTTCTTT. This sequence encodes CASSSPGQGNTEAFF.

This sequence joins TRBV6-1 and TRBJ1-4; D is uncertain. Germline loops: CDR1 MNHNS, CDR2 SASEGT. This CDR3 comprises 11 residues. V gave up 7 bases and J gave up 8 bases, with 8 bases separating them. DNA of the CDR3: TGTGCCAGCACTGGGAGGGAAAAACTGTTTTTT. Protein product: CASTGREKLFF.

The table lists this clone with a few counts. The chain joins TRBV7-2 to TRBJ2-7; no reliable D call. Germline CDR1 and CDR2: SGHTA and FQGNSA. The CDR3 consists of 11 residues. Deletions cut 6 bases from V and 5 bases from J, with 8 bases between. The CDR3 DNA sequence: TGTGCCAGCAGTCAGATCAACGAGCAGTACTTC. Protein: CASSQINEQYF.

The V and J genes are TRBV19 and TRBJ1-5; 9 bases are a match to TRBD1. J was trimmed by 1 base and V by 7 bases; bases with no gene match: 11. Germline assignment: CDR1 LNHDA and CDR2 SQIVND (reference sequence). The CDR3 runs to 17 residues. The CDR3 region is CASTPSRGTGSNQPQHF. The DNA for the CDR3 is TGTGCCAGTACCCCCTCGAGAGGGACAGGGAGCAATCAGCCCCAGCATTTT.